The clone carrying this T cell receptor (beta chain) was counted many times. Antigen unknown. V shed 3 bases and J 7 bases; nucleotides not matched to a gene: 2. Germline loops: CDR1 SGHDN, CDR2 FVKESK. The CDR3 has 14 residues. The sample belongs to a study of blood T cells in healthy people across ages. Study-level findings and limits: Unsorted PBMCs ruled out conclusive naive versus antigen-experienced comparison. With donor CMV status unknown, expanded clonotype changes were possibly confounded.

Then a second PCR, running roughly 6 to 12 cycles, was carried out with a sample-barcoded 5' primer and a J-beta primer mix. Each cDNA molecule, via a template-switch adaptor with 12 random nucleotides, was tagged. TCRdb reprocessed the 5' RACE reads with MiXCR, giving one entry per CDR3 protein. Of some 1.7 million distinct CDR3 sequences in the sample, approximately 30% were seen once. The material sequenced was blood. This TCR was recovered from a woman aged 25 to 39 in good health. The J gene is TRBJ2-1, the V gene TRBV14; 11 bases match TRBD2. Here the CDR3 reads CASSQVAGGNEQFF. For the CDR3, the DNA is TGTGCCAGCAGCCAGGTAGCGGGAGGGAATGAGCAGTTCTTC.